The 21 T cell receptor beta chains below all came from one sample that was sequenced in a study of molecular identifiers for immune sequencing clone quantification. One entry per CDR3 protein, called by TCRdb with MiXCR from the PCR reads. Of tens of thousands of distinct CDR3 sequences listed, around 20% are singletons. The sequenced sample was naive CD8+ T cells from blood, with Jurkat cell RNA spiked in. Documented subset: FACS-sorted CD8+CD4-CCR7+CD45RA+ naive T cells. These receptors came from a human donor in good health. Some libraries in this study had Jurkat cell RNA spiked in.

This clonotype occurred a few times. The CDR3 DNA follows: TGTGCCAGCAGCGGACGGGGCACCGGGGAGCTGTTTTTT. Translated, it gives CASSGRGTGELFF. The V call is TRBV7-8, the J call TRBJ2-2; TRBD2 is a possible D gene (5 bases). The length of the CDR3 is 13 residues. V was clipped by 5 bases and J by 4 bases, with 8 bases between them. Germline V gene data show CDR1 as SGHVS and CDR2 as FQNEAQ.

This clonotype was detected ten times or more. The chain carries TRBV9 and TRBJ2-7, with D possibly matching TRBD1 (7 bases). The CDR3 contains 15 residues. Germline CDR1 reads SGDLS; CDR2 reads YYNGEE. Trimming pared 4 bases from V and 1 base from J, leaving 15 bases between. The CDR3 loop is CASSPGGGLSYEQYF. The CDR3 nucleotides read TGTGCCAGCAGCCCAGGGGGAGGACTGTCCTACGAGCAGTACTTC.

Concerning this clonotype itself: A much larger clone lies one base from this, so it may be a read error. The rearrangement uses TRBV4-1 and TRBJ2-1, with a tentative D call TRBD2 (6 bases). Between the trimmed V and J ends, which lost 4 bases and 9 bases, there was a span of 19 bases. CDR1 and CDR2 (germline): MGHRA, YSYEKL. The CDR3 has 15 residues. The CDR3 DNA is TGCGCCAGCAGCCGAGATACTAGCTTGGGAAGTGAGCAGTTCTTC. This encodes CASSRDTSLGSEQFF.

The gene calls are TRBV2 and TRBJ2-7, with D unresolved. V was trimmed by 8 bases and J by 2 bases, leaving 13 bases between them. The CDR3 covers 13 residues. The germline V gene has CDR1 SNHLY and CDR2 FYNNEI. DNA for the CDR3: TGTGCCAGCGAACACAGCCCTACCTACGAGCAGTACTTC. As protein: CASEHSPTYEQYF. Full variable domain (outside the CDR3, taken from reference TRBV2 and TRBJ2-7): EPEVTQTPSHQVTQMGQEVILRCVPISNHLYFYWYRQILGQKVEFLVSFYNNEISEKSEIFDDQFSVERPDGSNFTLKIRSTKLEDSAMYFCASEHSPTYEQYFGPGTRLTVT.

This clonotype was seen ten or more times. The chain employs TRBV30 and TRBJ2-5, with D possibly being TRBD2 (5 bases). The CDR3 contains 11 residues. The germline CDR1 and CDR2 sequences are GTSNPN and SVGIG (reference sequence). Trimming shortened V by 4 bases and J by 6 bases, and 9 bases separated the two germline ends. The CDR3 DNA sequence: TGTGCCTGGAATCGAGGGCAGACCCAGTACTTC. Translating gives CAWNRGQTQYF.

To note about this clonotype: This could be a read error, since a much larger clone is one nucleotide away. The CDR3 region is CNVGEGGVYEQYF. The CDR3 DNA is TGCAACGTTGGTGAAGGGGGCGTCTACGAGCAGTACTTC. The chain recombines TRBV29-1 with TRBJ2-7; 7 nucleotides line up with TRBD1. Per germline, CDR1 SQVTM and CDR2 ANQGSEA. CDR3 length equals 13 residues.

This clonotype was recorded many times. CDR3 region: CAWSVNPVGLAGGEQYF. The CDR3 DNA reads TGTGCCTGGAGTGTAAACCCTGTGGGACTAGCGGGGGGCGAGCAGTACTTC. The V and J genes are TRBV30 and TRBJ2-7, with TRBD2 matching over 15 bases. The CDR3 is 17 amino acids. Germline V CDR1 and CDR2: GTSNPN, SVGIG (reference sequence). V lost 0 bases, J lost 6 bases, and 9 bases stayed unmatched.

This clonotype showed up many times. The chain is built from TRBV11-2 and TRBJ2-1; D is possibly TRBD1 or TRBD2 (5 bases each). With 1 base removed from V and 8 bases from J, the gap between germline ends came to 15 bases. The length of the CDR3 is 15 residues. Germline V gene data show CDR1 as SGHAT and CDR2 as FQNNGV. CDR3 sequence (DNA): TGTGCCAGCAGCTTAGGACCGGGGCTTCGCGATGAGCAGTTCTTC. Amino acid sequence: CASSLGPGLRDEQFF.

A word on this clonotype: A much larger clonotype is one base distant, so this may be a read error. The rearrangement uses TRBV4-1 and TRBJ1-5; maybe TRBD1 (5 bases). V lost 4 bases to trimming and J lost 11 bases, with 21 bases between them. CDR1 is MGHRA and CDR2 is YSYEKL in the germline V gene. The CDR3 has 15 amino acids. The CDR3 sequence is CASSLMRSPGAAQHF. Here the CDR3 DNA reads TGCGCCAGCAGCCTTATGCGGTCTCCCGGGGCGGCCCAGCATTTT.

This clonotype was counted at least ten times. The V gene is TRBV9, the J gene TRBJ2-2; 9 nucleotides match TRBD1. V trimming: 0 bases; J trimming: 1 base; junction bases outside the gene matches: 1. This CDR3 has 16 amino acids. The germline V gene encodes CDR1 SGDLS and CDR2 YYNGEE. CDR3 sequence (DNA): TGTGCCAGCAGCGTAGAGGACAGGGGGAACACCGGGGAGCTGTTTTTT. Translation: CASSVEDRGNTGELFF. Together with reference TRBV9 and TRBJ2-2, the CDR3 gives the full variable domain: DSGVTQTPKHLITATGQRVTLRCSPRSGDLSVYWYQQSLDQGLQFLIQYYNGEERAKGNILERFSAQQFPDLHSELNLSSLELGDSALYFCASSVEDRGNTGELFFGEGSRLTVL.

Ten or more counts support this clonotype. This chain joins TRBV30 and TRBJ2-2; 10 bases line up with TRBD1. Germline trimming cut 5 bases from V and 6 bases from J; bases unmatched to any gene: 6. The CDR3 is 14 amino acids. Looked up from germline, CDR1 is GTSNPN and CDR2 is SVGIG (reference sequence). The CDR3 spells CAWAGQGPAGELFF. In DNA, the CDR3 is TGTGCCTGGGCGGGACAGGGGCCGGCCGGGGAGCTGTTTTTT. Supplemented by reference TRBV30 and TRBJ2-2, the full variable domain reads SQTIHQWPATLVQPVGSPLSLECTVEGTSNPNLYWYRQAAGRGLQLLFYSVGIGQISSEVPQNLSASRPQDRQFILSSKKLLLSDSGFYLCAWAGQGPAGELFFGEGSRLTVL.

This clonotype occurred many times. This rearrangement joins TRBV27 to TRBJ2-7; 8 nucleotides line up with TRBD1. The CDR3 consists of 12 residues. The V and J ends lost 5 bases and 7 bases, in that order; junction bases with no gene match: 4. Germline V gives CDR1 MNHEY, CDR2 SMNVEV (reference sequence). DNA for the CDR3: TGTGCCAGCAGTGTAACAGGGGGAGAGCAGTACTTC. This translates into CASSVTGGEQYF.

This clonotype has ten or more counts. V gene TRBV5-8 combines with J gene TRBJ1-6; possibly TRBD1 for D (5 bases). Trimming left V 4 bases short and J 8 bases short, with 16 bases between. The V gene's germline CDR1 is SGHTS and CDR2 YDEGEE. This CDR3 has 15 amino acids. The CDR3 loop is CASSPIKTDYSPLHF. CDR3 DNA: TGTGCCAGCAGCCCGATAAAGACAGATTATTCACCCCTCCACTTT.

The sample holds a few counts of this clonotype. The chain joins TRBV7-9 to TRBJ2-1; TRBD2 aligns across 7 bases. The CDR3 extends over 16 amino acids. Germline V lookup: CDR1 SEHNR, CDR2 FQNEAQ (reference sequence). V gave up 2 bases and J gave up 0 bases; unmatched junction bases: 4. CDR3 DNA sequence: TGTGCCAGCAGCTTAACAGCGGGAAGCTCCTACAATGAGCAGTTCTTC. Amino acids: CASSLTAGSSYNEQFF.

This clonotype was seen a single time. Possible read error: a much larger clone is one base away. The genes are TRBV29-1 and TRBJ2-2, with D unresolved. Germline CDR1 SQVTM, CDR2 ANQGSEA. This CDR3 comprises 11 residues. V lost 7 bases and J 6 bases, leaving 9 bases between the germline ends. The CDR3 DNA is TGCAGCGCCCCCCAGGCCGGGGAGCTGTTTTTT. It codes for CSAPQAGELFF.

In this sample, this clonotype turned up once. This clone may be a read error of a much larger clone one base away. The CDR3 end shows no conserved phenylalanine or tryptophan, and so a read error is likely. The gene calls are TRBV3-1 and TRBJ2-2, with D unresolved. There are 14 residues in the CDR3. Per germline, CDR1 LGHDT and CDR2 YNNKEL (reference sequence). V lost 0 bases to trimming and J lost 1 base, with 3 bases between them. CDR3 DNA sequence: TGTGCCAGCAGCCAAGAGATGAACACCGGGGAGCTGTTTTCT. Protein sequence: CASSQEMNTGELFS.

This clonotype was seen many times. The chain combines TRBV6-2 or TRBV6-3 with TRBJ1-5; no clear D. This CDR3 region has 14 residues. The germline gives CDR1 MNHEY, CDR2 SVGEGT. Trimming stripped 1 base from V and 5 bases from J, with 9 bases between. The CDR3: CASSYWEAYQPQHF. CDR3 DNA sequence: TGTGCCAGCAGTTACTGGGAGGCCTATCAGCCCCAGCATTTT.

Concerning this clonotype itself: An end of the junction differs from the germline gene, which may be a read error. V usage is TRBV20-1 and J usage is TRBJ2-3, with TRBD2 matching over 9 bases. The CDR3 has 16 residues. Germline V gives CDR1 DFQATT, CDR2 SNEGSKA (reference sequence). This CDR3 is CSARDGAGGQTDAQYF. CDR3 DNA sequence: TGCAGTGCTAGAGATGGTGCGGGGGGGCAGACAGATGCGCAGTATTTT.

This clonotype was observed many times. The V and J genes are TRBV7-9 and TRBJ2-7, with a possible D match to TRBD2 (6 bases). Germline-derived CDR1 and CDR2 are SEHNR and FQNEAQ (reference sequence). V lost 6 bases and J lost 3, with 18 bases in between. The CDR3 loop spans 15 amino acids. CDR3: CASSGVGGVLYEQYF. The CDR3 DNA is TGTGCCAGCAGTGGGGTTGGAGGGGTACTCTACGAGCAGTACTTC.

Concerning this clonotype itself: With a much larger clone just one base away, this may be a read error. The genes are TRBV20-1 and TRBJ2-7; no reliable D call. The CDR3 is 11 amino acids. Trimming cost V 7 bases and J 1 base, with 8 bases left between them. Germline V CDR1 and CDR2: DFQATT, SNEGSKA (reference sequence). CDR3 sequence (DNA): TGCAGTGTCCCGTGGTCCTACGAGCAGTACTTC. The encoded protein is CSVPWSYEQYF.

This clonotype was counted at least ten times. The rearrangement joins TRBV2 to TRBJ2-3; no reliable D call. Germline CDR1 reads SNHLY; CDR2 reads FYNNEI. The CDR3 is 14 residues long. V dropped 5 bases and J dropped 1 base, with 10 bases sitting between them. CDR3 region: CASSSVYGTDTQYF. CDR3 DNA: TGTGCCAGCAGTTCCGTCTATGGCACAGATACGCAGTATTTT.